This T cell receptor (beta chain) was recorded in a study of T cell responses to AZD1222 COVID-19 vaccine. General study points: Donors, mostly white British, included more females; clonal diversity was possibly underestimated.

Assay used: immunoSEQ multiplex PCR; TCRdb lists only in-frame clones, some missing. The sample comprises 130,000 or so clones, around 90% of which are singletons, and less than 2% rests with the top ten. Trimming shortened V by 3 bases and J by 6 bases, and 8 bases separated the two germline ends. This CDR3 spans 13 amino acids. Germline assignment: CDR1 MGHDK and CDR2 SYGVNS. Comments on this clone: Its specificity is not known.

The material was peripheral blood, obtained 28 days after the second AZD1222 dose. The V gene is TRBV25-1, the J gene TRBJ2-2; no clear D. The sequence was obtained from an adult who received the AZD1222 COVID-19 vaccine. CDR3 DNA sequence: TGTGCCAGCAGTGAGGCAGCCGCCGGGGAGCTGTTTTTT. As protein: CASSEAAAGELFF.